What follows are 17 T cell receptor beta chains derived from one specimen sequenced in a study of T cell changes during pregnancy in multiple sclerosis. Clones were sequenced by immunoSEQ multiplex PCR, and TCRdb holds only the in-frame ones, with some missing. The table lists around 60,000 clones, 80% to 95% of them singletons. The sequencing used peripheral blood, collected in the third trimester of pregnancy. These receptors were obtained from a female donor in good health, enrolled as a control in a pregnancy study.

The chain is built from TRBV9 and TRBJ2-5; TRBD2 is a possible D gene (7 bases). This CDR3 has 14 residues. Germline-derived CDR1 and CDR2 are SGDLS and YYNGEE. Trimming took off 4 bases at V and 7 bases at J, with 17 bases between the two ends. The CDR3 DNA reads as TGTGCCAGCAGCCGAGGGGGGGGAAAAGGGACCCAGTACTTC. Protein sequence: CASSRGGGKGTQYF. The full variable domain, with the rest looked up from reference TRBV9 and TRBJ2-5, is DSGVTQTPKHLITATGQRVTLRCSPRSGDLSVYWYQQSLDQGLQFLIQYYNGEERAKGNILERFSAQQFPDLHSELNLSSLELGDSALYFCASSRGGGKGTQYFGPGTRLLVL.

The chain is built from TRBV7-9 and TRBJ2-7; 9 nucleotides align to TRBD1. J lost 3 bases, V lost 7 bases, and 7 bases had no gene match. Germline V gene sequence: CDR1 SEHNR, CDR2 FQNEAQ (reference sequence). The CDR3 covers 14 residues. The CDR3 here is CASTPGGQGYEQYF. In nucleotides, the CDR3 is TGTGCCAGCACCCCGGGGGGACAGGGCTACGAGCAGTACTTC.

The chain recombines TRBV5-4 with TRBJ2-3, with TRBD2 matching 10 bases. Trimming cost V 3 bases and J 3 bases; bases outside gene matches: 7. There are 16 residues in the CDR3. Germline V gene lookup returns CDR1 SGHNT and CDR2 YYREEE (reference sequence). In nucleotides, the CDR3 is TGTGCCAGCAGCTCCCCTAGCGGGGGATCGACAGATACGCAGTATTTT. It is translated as CASSSPSGGSTDTQYF.

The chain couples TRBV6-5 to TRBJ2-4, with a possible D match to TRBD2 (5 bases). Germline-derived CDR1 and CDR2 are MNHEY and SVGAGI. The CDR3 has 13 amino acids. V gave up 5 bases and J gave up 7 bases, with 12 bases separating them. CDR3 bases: TGTGCCAGCAGTACCATCAGGAGGAACATTCAGTACTTC. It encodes CASSTIRRNIQYF.

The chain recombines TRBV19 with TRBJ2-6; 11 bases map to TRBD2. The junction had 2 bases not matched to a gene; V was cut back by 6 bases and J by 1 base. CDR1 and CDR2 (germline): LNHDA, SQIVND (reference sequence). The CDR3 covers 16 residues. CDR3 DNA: TGTGCCAGTAGCGGACTAGCGGGTTCTGGGGCCAACGTCCTGACTTTC. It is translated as CASSGLAGSGANVLTF.

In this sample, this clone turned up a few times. The CDR3 sequence is CASSLAGAIYNEQFF. CDR3 DNA sequence: TGTGCCAGCAGCTTAGCAGGGGCGATCTACAATGAGCAGTTCTTC. The chain links TRBV7-2 to TRBJ2-1, with D possibly matching TRBD1 (5 bases). Germline V gives CDR1 SGHTA, CDR2 FQGNSA. This CDR3 is built from 15 residues. V lost 0 bases and J 3 bases, leaving 9 bases between the germline ends.

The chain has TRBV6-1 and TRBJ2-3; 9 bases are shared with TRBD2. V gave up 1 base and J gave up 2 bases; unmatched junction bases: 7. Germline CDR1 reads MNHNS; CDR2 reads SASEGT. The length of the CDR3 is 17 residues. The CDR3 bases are TGTGCCAGCAGTGAAGACCGGCGGGGGGGCCTCACAGATACGCAGTATTTT. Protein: CASSEDRRGGLTDTQYF.

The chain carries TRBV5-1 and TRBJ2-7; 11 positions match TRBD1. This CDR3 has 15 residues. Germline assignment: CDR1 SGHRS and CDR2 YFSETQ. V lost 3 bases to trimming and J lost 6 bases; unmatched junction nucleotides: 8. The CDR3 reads CASSWGPDRGREQYF. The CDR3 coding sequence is TGCGCCAGCAGCTGGGGGCCGGACAGGGGGCGCGAGCAGTACTTC. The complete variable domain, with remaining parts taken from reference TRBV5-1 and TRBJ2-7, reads KAGVTQTPRYLIKTRGQQVTLSCSPISGHRSVSWYQQTPGQGLQFLFEYFSETQRNKGNFPGRFSGRQFSNSRSEMNVSTLELGDSALYLCASSWGPDRGREQYFGPGTRLTVT.

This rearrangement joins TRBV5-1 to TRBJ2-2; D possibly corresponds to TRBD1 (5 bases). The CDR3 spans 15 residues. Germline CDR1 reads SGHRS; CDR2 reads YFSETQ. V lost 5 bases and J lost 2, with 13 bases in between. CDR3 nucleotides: TGCGCCAGCAGAAAGCAACAGGTTAACACCGGGGAGCTGTTTTTT. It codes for CASRKQQVNTGELFF.

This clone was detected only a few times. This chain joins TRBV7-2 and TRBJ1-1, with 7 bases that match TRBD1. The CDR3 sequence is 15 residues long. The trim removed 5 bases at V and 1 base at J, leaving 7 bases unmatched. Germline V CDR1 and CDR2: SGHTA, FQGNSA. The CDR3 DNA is TGTGCCAGCAGCACCCCAAGGACAGGGAACACTGAAGCTTTCTTT. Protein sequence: CASSTPRTGNTEAFF.

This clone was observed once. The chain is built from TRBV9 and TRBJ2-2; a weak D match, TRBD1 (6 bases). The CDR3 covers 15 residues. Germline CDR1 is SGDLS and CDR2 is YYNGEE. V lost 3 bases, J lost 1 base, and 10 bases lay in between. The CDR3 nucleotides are TGTGCCAGCAGCGCCGGGACAAAGAACACCGGGGAGCTGTTTTTT. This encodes CASSAGTKNTGELFF. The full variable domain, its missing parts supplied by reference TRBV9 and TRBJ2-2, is DSGVTQTPKHLITATGQRVTLRCSPRSGDLSVYWYQQSLDQGLQFLIQYYNGEERAKGNILERFSAQQFPDLHSELNLSSLELGDSALYFCASSAGTKNTGELFFGEGSRLTVL.

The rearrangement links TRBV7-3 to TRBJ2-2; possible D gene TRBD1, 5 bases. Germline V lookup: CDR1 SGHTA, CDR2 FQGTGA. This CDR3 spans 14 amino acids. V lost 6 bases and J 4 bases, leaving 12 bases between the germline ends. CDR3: CASRSTAATGELFF. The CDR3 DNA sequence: TGTGCCAGCAGGTCGACAGCAGCCACCGGGGAGCTGTTTTTT.

The CDR3 reads CASSSPWTGVTDTQYF. The DNA for the CDR3 is TGTGCCAGCAGCTCACCCTGGACAGGGGTGACAGATACGCAGTATTTT. The chain links TRBV7-6 to TRBJ2-3, with TRBD1 matching 9 bases. Germline CDR1 and CDR2: SGHVS and FNYEAQ. With V trimmed by 4 bases and J by 3 bases, 8 bases remained unmatched. The CDR3 runs to 16 residues.

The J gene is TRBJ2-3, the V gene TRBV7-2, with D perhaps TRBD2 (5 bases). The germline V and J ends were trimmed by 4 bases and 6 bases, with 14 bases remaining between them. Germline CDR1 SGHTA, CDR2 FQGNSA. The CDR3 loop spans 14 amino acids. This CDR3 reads CASSSMDWADTQYF. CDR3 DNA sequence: TGTGCCAGCAGCTCAATGGACTGGGCGGATACGCAGTATTTT.

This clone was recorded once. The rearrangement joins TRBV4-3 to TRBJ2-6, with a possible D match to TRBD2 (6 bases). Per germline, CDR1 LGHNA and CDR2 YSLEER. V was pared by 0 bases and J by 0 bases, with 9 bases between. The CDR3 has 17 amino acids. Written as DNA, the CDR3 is TGCGCCAGCAGCCAAGATACTAGCAGCTCTGGGGCCAACGTCCTGACTTTC. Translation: CASSQDTSSSGANVLTF.

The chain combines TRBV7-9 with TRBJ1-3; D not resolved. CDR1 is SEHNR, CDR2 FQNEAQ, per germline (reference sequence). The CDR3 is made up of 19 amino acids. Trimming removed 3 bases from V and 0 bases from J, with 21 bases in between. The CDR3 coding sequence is TGTGCCAGCAGCTTCAAGAGGGTCTTTTCCTACGACTCTGGAAACACCATATATTTT. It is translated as CASSFKRVFSYDSGNTIYF.

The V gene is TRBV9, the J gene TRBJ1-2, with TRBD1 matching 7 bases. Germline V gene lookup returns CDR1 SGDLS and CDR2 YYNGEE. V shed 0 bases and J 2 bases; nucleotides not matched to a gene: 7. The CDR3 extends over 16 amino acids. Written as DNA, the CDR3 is TGTGCCAGCAGCGTAGGCACAGGGGTTGAAAACTATGGCTACACCTTC. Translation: CASSVGTGVENYGYTF.